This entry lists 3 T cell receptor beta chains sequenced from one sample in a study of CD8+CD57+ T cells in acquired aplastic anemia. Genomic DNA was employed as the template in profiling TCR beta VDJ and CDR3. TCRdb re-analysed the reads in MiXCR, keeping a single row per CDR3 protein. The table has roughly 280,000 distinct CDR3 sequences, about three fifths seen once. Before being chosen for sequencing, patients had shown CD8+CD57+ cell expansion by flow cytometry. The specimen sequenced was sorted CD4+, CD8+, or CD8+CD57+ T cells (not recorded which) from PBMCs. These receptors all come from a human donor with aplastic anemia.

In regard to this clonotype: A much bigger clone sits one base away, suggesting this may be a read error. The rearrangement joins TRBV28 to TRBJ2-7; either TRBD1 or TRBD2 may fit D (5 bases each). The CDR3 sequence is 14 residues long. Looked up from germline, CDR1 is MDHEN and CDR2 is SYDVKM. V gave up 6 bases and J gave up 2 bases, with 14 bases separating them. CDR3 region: CASSGATTAYEQYF. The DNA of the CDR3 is TGTGCCAGCAGCGGGGCCACAACGGCCTACGAGCAGTACTTC.

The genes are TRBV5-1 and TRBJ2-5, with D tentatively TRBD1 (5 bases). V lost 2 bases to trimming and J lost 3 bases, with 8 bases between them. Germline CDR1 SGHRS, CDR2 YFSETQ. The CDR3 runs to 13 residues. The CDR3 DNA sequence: TGCGCCAGCAGCTTCGCACAGGAAGAGACCCAGTACTTC. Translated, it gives CASSFAQEETQYF.

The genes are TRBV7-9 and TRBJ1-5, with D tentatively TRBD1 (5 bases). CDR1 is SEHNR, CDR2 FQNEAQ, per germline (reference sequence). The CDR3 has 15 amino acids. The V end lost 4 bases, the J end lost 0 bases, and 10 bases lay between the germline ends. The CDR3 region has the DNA TGTGCCAGCAGCTCCCAGGGAAGTAGCAATCAGCCCCAGCATTTT. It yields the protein CASSSQGSSNQPQHF.